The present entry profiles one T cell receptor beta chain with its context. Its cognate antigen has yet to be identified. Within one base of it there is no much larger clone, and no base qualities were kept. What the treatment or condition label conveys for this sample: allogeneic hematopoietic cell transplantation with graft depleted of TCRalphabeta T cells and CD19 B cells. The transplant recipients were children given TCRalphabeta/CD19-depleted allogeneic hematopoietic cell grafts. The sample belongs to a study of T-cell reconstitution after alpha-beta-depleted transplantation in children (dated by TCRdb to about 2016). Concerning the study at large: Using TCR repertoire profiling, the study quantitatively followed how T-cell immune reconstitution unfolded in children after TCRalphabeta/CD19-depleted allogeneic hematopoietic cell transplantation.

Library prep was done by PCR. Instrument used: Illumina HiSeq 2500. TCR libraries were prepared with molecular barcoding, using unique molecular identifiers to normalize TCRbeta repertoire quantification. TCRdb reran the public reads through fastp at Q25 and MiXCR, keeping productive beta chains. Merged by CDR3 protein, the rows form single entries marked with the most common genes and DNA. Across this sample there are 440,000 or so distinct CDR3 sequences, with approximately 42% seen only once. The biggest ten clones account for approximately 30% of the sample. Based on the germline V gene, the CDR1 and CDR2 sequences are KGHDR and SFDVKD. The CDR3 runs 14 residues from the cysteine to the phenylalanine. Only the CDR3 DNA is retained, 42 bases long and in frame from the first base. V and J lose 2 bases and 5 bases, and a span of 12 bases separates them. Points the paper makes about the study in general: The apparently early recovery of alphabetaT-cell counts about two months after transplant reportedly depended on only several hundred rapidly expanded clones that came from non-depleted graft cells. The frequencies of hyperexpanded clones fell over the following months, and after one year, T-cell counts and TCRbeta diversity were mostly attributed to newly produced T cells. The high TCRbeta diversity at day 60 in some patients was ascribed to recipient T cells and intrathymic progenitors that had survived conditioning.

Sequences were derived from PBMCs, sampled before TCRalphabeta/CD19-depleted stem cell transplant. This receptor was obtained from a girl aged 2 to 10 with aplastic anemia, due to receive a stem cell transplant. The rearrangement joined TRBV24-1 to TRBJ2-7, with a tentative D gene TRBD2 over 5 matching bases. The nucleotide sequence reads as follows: TGTGCCACCAGTGATTCCGCGAGGCGGGACGAGCAGTACTTC. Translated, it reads CATSDSARRDEQYF.